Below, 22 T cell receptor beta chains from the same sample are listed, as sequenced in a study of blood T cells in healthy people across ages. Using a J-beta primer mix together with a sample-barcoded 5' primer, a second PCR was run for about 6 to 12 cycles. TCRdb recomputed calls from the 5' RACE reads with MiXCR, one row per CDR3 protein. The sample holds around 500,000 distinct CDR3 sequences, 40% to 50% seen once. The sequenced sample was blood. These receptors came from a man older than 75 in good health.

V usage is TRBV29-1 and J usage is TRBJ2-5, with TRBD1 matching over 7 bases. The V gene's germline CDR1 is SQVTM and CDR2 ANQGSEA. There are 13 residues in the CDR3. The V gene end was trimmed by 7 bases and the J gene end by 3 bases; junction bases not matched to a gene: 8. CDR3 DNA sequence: TGCAGCGGAAGGGACAGCCTGAAAGAGACCCAGTACTTC. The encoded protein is CSGRDSLKETQYF.

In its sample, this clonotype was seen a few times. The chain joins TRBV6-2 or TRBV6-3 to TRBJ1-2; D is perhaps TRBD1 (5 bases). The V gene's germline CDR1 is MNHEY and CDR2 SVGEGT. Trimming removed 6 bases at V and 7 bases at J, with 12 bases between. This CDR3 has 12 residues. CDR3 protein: CASRPGERGYTF. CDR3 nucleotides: TGTGCCAGCAGGCCGGGGGAGCGTGGCTACACCTTC.

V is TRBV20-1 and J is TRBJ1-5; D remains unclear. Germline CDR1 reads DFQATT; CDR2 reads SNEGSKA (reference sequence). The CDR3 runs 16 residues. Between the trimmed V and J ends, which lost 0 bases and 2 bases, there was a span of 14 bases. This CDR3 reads CSARDGQVRGNQPQHF. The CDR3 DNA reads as TGCAGTGCTAGAGATGGGCAGGTTCGGGGCAATCAGCCCCAGCATTTT.

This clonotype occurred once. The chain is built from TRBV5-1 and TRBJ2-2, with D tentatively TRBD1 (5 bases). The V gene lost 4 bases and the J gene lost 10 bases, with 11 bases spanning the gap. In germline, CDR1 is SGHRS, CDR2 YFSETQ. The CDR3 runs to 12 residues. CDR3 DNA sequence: TGCGCCAGCAGCCTCAGGGCTTCGGAGCTGTTTTTT. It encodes CASSLRASELFF.

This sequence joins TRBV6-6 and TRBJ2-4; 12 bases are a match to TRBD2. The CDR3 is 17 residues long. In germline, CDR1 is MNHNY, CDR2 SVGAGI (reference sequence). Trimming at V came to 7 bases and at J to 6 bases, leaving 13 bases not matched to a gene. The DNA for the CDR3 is TGTGCCAGCACCAGGTCCCTAGCGGGAGGGCCGGGAAACATTCAGTACTTC. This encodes CASTRSLAGGPGNIQYF.

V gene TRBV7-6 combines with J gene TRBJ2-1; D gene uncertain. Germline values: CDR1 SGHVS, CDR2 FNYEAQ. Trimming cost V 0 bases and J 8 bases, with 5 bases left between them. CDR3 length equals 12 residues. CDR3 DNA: TGTGCCAGCAGCTTAGCCTGGGATGAGCAGTTCTTC. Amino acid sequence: CASSLAWDEQFF. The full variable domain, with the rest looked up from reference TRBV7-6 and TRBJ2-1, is GAGVSQSPRYKVTKRGQDVALRCDPISGHVSLYWYRQALGQGPEFLTYFNYEAQQDKSGLPNDRFSAERPEGSISTLTIQRTEQRDSAMYRCASSLAWDEQFFGPGTRLTVL.

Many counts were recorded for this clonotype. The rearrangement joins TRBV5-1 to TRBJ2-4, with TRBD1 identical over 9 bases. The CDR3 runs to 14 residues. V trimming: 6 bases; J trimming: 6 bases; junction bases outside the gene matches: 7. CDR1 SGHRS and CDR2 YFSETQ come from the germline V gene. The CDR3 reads CASKRDRAANIQYF. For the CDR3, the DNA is TGCGCCAGCAAGAGGGACAGGGCTGCAAACATTCAGTACTTC.

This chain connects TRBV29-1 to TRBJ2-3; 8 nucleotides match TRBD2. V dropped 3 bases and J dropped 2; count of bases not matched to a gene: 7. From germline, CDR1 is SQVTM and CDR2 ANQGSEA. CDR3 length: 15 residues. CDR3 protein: CSVDAQRGNTDTQYF. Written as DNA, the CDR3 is TGCAGCGTTGACGCCCAGCGGGGGAACACAGATACGCAGTATTTT.

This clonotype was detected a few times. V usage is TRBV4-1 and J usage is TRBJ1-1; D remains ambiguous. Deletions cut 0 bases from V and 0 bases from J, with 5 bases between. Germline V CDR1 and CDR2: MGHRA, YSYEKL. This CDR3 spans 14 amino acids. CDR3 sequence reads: CASSQDRVNTEAFF. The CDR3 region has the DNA TGCGCCAGCAGCCAAGATAGAGTGAACACTGAAGCTTTCTTT.

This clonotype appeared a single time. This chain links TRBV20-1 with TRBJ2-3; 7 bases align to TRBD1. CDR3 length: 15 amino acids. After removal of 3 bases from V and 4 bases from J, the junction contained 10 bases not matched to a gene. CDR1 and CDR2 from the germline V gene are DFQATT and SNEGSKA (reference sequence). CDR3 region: CSASDRGQSADTQYF. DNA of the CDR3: TGCAGTGCTAGTGACCGGGGACAGAGCGCAGATACGCAGTATTTT.

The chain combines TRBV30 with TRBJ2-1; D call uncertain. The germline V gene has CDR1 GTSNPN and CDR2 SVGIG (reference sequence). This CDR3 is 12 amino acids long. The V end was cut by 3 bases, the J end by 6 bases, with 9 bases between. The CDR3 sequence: CAWSLSVNEQFF. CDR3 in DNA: TGTGCCTGGAGCTTAAGTGTCAATGAGCAGTTCTTC.

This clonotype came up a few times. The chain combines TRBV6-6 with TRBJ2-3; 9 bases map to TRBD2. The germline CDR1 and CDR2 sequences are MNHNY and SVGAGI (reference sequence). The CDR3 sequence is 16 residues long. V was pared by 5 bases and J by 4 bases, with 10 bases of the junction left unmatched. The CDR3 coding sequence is TGTGCCAGCAGTAACCCGACTAGCGGACTGCCAGATACGCAGTATTTT. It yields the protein CASSNPTSGLPDTQYF.

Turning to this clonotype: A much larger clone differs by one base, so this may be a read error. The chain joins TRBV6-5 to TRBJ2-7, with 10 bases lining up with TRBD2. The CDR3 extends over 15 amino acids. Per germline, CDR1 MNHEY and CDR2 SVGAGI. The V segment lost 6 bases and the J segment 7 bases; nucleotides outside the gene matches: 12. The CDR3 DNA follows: TGTGCCAGCAGCCCAAGCGGGGGGGCTTACAATGAGCAGTACTTC. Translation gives CASSPSGGAYNEQYF.

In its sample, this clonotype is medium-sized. CDR3 region: CASSLTGQGYGYTF. In nucleotides, the CDR3 is TGTGCCAGCAGTCTAACCGGACAGGGTTATGGCTACACCTTC. The V call is TRBV6-6, the J call TRBJ1-2; 8 bases line up with TRBD1. Germline V gene lookup returns CDR1 MNHNY and CDR2 SVGAGI (reference sequence). The CDR3 has 14 residues. Trimming took 5 bases from V and 5 from J; bases not matched to a gene: 7.

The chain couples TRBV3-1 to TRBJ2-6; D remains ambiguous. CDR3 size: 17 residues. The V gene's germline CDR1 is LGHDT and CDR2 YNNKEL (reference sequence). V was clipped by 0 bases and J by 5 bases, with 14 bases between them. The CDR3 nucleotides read TGTGCCAGCAGCCAAGATCCTCGGGCATCTAGGGCCAACGTCCTGACTTTC. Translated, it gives CASSQDPRASRANVLTF.

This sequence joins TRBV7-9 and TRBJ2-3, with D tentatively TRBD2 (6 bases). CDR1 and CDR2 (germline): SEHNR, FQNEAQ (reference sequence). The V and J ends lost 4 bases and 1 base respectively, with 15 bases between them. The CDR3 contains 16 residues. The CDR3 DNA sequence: TGTGCCAGCAGCTCTTCCGGGGGTCCCGGCACAGATACGCAGTATTTT. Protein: CASSSSGGPGTDTQYF. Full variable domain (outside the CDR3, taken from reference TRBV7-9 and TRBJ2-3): DTGVSQNPRHKITKRGQNVTFRCDPISEHNRLYWYRQTLGQGPEFLTYFQNEAQLEKSRLLSDRFSAERPKGSFSTLEIQRTEQGDSAMYLCASSSSGGPGTDTQYFGPGTRLTVL.

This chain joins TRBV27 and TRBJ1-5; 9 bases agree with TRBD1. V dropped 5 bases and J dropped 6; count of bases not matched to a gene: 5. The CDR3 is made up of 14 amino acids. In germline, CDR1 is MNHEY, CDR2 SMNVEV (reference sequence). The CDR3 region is CASSGDRVSQPQHF. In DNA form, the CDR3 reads TGTGCCAGCAGTGGGGACAGGGTGAGTCAGCCCCAGCATTTT.

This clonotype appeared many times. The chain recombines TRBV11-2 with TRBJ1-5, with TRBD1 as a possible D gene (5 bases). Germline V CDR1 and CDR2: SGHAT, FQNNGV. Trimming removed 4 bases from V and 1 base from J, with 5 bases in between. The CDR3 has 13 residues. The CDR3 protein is CASSYRSNQPQHF. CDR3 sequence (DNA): TGTGCCAGCAGCTACAGGAGCAATCAGCCCCAGCATTTT.

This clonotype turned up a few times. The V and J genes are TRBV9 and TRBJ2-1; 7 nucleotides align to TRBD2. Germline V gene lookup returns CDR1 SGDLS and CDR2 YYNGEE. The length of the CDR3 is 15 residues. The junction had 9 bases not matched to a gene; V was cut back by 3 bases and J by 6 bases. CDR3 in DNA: TGTGCCAGCAGCGCCGTTAACCCTAGCGGCAATGAGCAGTTCTTC. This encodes CASSAVNPSGNEQFF.

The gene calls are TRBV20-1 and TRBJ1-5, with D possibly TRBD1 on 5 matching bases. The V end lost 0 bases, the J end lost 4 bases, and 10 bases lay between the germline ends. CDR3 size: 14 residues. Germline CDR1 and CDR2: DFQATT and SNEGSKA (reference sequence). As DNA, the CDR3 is TGCAGTGCTAGAGATACCCAGGGTAATCAGCCCCAGCATTTT. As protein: CSARDTQGNQPQHF.

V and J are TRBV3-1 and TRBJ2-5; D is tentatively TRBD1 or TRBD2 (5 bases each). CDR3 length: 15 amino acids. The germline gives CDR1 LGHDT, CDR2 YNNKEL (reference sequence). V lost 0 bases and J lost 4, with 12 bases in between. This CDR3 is CASSQDIGAGETQYF. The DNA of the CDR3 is TGTGCCAGCAGCCAAGATATAGGGGCGGGAGAGACCCAGTACTTC.

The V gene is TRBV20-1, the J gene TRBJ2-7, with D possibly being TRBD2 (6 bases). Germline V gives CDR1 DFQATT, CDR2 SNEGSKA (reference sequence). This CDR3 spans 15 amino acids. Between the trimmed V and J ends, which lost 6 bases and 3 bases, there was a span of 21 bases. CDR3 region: CSATTGPGSGYEQYF. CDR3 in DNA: TGCAGTGCAACGACCGGCCCCGGGAGTGGCTACGAGCAGTACTTC.